A selection of T cell receptor beta chains follows, all from one sample in a study of STAT5B mutations in CD4+ large granular lymphocyte leukemia. Measured with immunoSEQ multiplex PCR; TCRdb has only the in-frame clones, and not every one. The data show tens of thousands of clones, 65% to 90% seen once. Sequencing was done on a sample of CD4+ T cells from blood buffy coats. The receptors derive from a human donor in good health. CDR3s include the opening cysteine and the closing phenylalanine or tryptophan. Each record gives: V gene, D gene, clone size, J gene, CDR3 protein, CDR3 DNA. The D gene is left open where the match is weak. Size values are once, few and many counts, or a class for expanded clones, and some rows have none.

TRBV15	TRBD2	once	TRBJ2-5	CATSRDLASGSRETQYF	TGTGCCACCAGCAGAGATTTGGCTAGCGGGAGCCGGGAGACCCAGTACTTC
TRBV18	-	-	TRBJ2-7	CASSPAPYEQYF	TGTGCCAGCTCACCGGCTCCTTACGAGCAGTACTTC
TRBV4-2	-	-	TRBJ1-1	CASSHPSARAQSTEAFF	TGTGCCAGCAGCCACCCCTCCGCCCGGGCTCAATCCACTGAAGCTTTCTTT
TRBV5-4	-	once	TRBJ2-1	CASSLEYGEQFF	TGTGCCAGCAGCTTGGAGTACGGTGAGCAGTTCTTC
TRBV7-2	-	once	TRBJ1-4	CASSQIATNEKLFF	TGTGCCAGCAGCCAGATTGCAACTAATGAAAAACTGTTTTTT
TRBV7-2	TRBD2	-	TRBJ2-2	CASSLVGTSMNTGELFF	TGTGCCAGCAGCTTAGTTGGGACTAGCATGAACACCGGGGAGCTGTTTTTT
TRBV4-2	TRBD1	-	TRBJ1-2	CASSQIPGQGGYGYTF	TGTGCCAGCAGCCAGATACCGGGACAGGGGGGCTATGGCTACACCTTC
TRBV6-1	-	-	TRBJ2-3	CASSEILGVGIDTQYF	TGTGCCAGCAGTGAAATTTTAGGAGTAGGAATAGATACGCAGTATTTT
TRBV19	-	-	TRBJ2-1	CARSTRGPGHNEQFF	TGTGCCAGGTCAACACGCGGCCCCGGCCACAATGAGCAGTTCTTC
TRBV6-5	-	-	TRBJ1-1	CASSYSMFRRAGEAFF	TGTGCCAGCAGTTACTCGATGTTCAGGCGGGCCGGTGAAGCTTTCTTT
TRBV5-1	TRBD1	-	TRBJ2-5	CASSWGTGEGETQYF	TGCGCCAGCAGCTGGGGGACAGGGGAGGGAGAGACCCAGTACTTC
TRBV19	TRBD1	-	TRBJ1-5	CASRPDRDGQPQHF	TGTGCCAGTAGGCCAGACAGGGACGGTCAGCCCCAGCATTTT
TRBV5-1	-	few	TRBJ2-1	CASSIRDNEQFF	TGCGCCAGCAGCATCCGGGACAATGAGCAGTTCTTC
TRBV4-2	TRBD1	-	TRBJ1-2	CASSPRQGARDIYGYTF	TGTGCCAGCAGCCCAAGACAGGGGGCGAGGGATATCTATGGCTACACCTTC
TRBV28	-	-	TRBJ2-5	CASRKQVQETQYF	TGTGCCAGCAGAAAACAGGTCCAAGAGACCCAGTACTTC
TRBV28	-	-	TRBJ1-2	CASSLSGSYTF	TGTGCCAGCAGTTTATCGGGAAGCTACACCTTC
TRBV12-5	-	few	TRBJ2-7	CASGLGLYEQYF	TGTGCTAGTGGGCTGGGACTCTACGAGCAGTACTTC
TRBV29-1	-	-	TRBJ1-2	CSVEEAGLGYTF	TGCAGCGTTGAAGAGGCGGGCCTTGGCTACACCTTC
TRBV9	TRBD1	few	TRBJ2-3	CASSVDRGTDTQYF	TGTGCCAGCAGCGTGGACAGGGGCACAGATACGCAGTATTTT
TRBV18	TRBD1	once	TRBJ2-4	CASSSRRDRLNIQYF	TGTGCCAGCTCATCTCGCCGGGACAGGTTAAACATTCAGTACTTC
TRBV6-6	-	-	TRBJ2-3	CASSYQTGPQYF	TGTGCCAGCAGTTACCAAACAGGCCCGCAGTATTTT
TRBV7-9	TRBD1	-	TRBJ2-1	CASSFGQGHNEQFF	TGTGCCAGCAGCTTCGGACAGGGACACAATGAGCAGTTCTTC
TRBV30	-	-	TRBJ1-5	CAYQVRPDYYSNQPQHF	TGTGCCTACCAGGTGAGGCCCGATTATTATAGCAATCAGCCCCAGCATTTT
TRBV7-2	-	-	TRBJ2-1	CASSLGLVISDNEQFF	TGTGCCAGCAGCTTAGGACTAGTTATTAGTGACAATGAGCAGTTCTTC
TRBV7-2	-	-	TRBJ1-4	CASGRGSNEKLFF	TGTGCCAGCGGGAGGGGGTCTAATGAAAAACTGTTTTTT
TRBV5-4	TRBD2	-	TRBJ2-1	CASSLAGGSGNEQFF	TGTGCCAGCAGCTTGGCCGGGGGGTCCGGCAATGAGCAGTTCTTC
TRBV10-3	-	few	TRBJ2-7	CAISEGYEQYF	TGTGCCATCAGTGAAGGCTACGAGCAGTACTTC
TRBV14	TRBD2	-	TRBJ2-7	CASSQDKRDYRYEQYF	TGTGCCAGCAGCCAAGATAAAAGGGACTACCGCTACGAGCAGTACTTC
TRBV7-2	TRBD1	-	TRBJ2-5	CASSRMVSGGETQYF	TGTGCCAGCAGTCGAATGGTATCAGGGGGAGAGACCCAGTACTTC
TRBV30	-	-	TRBJ1-3	CAWSVDRGNTIYF	TGTGCCTGGAGTGTCGATCGTGGAAACACCATATATTTT
TRBV30	-	-	TRBJ1-4	CAWGGQGEKLFF	TGTGCCTGGGGGGGTCAGGGCGAAAAACTGTTTTTT
TRBV6-5	-	-	TRBJ2-3	CASSYTRGADTQYF	TGTGCCAGCAGTTATACCAGGGGAGCAGATACGCAGTATTTT
TRBV30	-	few	TRBJ1-2	CAWSPTDYGYTF	TGTGCCTGGAGCCCCACGGACTATGGCTACACCTTC
TRBV7-9	-	once	TRBJ1-2	CASSLKGIGYTF	TGTGCCAGCAGCTTAAAGGGTATTGGCTACACCTTC
TRBV5-1	TRBD2	-	TRBJ2-1	CASSLSGGDSYNEQFF	TGCGCCAGCAGCCTTAGCGGGGGGGACTCCTACAATGAGCAGTTCTTC
TRBV19	-	-	TRBJ1-5	CASTNGEYSNQPQHF	TGTGCCAGTACCAACGGCGAGTATAGCAATCAGCCCCAGCATTTT
TRBV28	-	few	TRBJ1-5	CATRGSNQPQHF	TGTGCCACTCGCGGTAGCAATCAGCCCCAGCATTTT
TRBV28	-	-	TRBJ2-3	CASSFGGYDTQYF	TGTGCCAGCAGTTTTGGAGGGTATGATACGCAGTATTTT
TRBV5-1	-	few	TRBJ2-7	CASSLMESSYEQYF	TGCGCCAGCAGCTTGATGGAGAGCTCCTACGAGCAGTACTTC
TRBV6-5	-	-	TRBJ2-7	CASSYSWIMAYEQYF	TGTGCCAGCAGTTACTCGTGGATTATGGCCTACGAGCAGTACTTC
TRBV14	-	-	TRBJ1-1	CASSQVRGGTEAFF	TGTGCCAGCAGCCAAGTCAGGGGAGGCACTGAAGCTTTCTTT
TRBV5-4	TRBD2	-	TRBJ2-1	CASSLPAGGLTNEQFF	TGTGCCAGCAGCTTGCCCGCCGGGGGGTTGACTAATGAGCAGTTCTTC
TRBV7-7	-	-	TRBJ1-4	CASSSSDREKLFF	TGTGCCAGCAGCTCCTCAGACAGGGAAAAACTGTTTTTT
TRBV14	-	-	TRBJ1-2	CASSQDQDRLYGYTF	TGTGCCAGCAGCCAAGATCAGGACAGACTCTATGGCTACACCTTC
TRBV28	-	-	TRBJ1-3	CASSPPTVFSGNTIYF	TGTGCCAGCAGTCCCCCGACAGTCTTTTCTGGAAACACCATATATTTT
TRBV28	-	-	TRBJ2-1	CASSLDLYYNEQFF	TGTGCCAGCAGTTTGGACCTCTACTACAATGAGCAGTTCTTC
TRBV28	TRBD1	-	TRBJ1-1	CASNIGTGGAYQTEAFF	TGTGCCAGCAATATAGGGACAGGGGGCGCTTATCAGACTGAAGCTTTCTTT
TRBV9	-	-	TRBJ2-3	CASSPQGGDPNTDTQYF	TGTGCCAGCAGCCCTCAGGGCGGGGACCCTAACACAGATACGCAGTATTTT
TRBV5-1	-	-	TRBJ2-1	CASSLVAGTLSEQFF	TGCGCCAGCAGCTTGGTGGCAGGGACGTTGAGTGAGCAGTTCTTC
TRBV29-1	TRBD2	-	TRBJ2-7	CSVAGLAGRLYEQYF	TGCAGCGTTGCAGGACTAGCGGGAAGACTCTACGAGCAGTACTTC
TRBV5-1	TRBD1	few	TRBJ1-2	CASSSGQGRTEGYTF	TGCGCCAGCAGCTCCGGACAGGGACGGACGGAAGGCTACACCTTC
TRBV19	-	-	TRBJ2-7	CASSNSSYEQYF	TGTGCCAGTAGTAACAGCTCCTACGAGCAGTACTTC
TRBV7-2	TRBD2	once	TRBJ2-5	CASSLDQRERETQYF	TGTGCCAGCAGCTTAGATCAGCGGGAGCGAGAGACCCAGTACTTC